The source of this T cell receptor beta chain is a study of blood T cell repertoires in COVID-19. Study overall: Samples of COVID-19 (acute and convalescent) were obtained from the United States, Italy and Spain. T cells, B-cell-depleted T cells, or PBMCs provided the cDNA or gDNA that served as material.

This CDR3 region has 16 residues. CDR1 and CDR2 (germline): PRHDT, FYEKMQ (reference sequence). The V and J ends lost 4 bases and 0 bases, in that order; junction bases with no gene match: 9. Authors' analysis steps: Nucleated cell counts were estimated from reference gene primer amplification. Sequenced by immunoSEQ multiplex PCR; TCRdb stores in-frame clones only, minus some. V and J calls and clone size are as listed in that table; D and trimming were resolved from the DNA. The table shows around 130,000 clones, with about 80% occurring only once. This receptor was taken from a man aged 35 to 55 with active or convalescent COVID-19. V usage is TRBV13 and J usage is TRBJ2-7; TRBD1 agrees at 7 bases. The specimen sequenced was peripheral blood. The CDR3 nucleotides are TGTGCCAGCAGCTCCTTGGACAGGATCAGCTCCTACGAGCAGTACTTC. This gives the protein CASSSLDRISSYEQYF.